Below, 18 T cell receptor beta chains from the same sample are listed, as sequenced in a study of T-cell reconstitution after alpha-beta-depleted transplantation in children. Construction of the TCRbeta library involved unique molecular identifiers. MiXCR, applied by TCRdb to the PCR reads, yields one record per CDR3 protein. The sample includes fewer than 750,000 distinct CDR3 sequences, more than 20% of them seen just once. Here the sequenced sample was PBMCs, mostly from graft donor cells, taken 360 days after TCRalphabeta/CD19-depleted stem cell transplant. The receptors originated from a boy younger than two who had a stem cell transplant for acute myeloid leukemia, so the T cells may come from the graft donor.

There are many counts of this clonotype. The CDR3 is CASSSPTGIYGYTF. The DNA of the CDR3 is TGTGCCAGCAGTTCACCAACAGGGATCTATGGCTACACCTTC. The gene calls are TRBV12-3 or TRBV12-4 and TRBJ1-2; D possibly corresponds to TRBD1 (6 bases). V lost 4 bases and J 4 bases, leaving 13 bases between the germline ends. The CDR3 is made up of 14 amino acids.

This clonotype has just a few counts. V and J are TRBV9 and TRBJ2-3; D gene ambiguous. CDR3 length: 15 residues. CDR1 is SGDLS and CDR2 is YYNGEE in the germline V gene. V lost 1 base to trimming and J lost 2 bases, with 11 bases between them. The CDR3: CASSVFGVSTDTQYF. The CDR3 DNA is TGTGCCAGCAGCGTATTTGGGGTCTCCACAGATACGCAGTATTTT.

The V and J genes are TRBV12-3 or TRBV12-4 and TRBJ2-1; 10 bases fit TRBD2. This CDR3 spans 16 amino acids. V was pared by 3 bases and J by 6 bases, with 8 bases of the junction left unmatched. The CDR3 bases are TGTGCCAGCAGTTTCCTGGAGCGGGGGGGCTCCAATGAGCAGTTCTTC. It yields the protein CASSFLERGGSNEQFF.

A few counts support this clonotype. This sequence joins TRBV29-1 and TRBJ1-2; 8 nucleotides align to TRBD1. Germline CDR1 reads SQVTM; CDR2 reads ANQGSEA. The CDR3 is 13 amino acids. After removal of 7 bases from V and 4 bases from J, the junction contained 8 bases not matched to a gene. The CDR3 loop is CSASGGSGYGYTF. CDR3 sequence (DNA): TGCAGCGCCTCAGGGGGCTCTGGCTATGGCTACACCTTC. Complete variable domain (other parts from reference TRBV29-1 and TRBJ1-2): SAVISQKPSRDICQRGTSLTIQCQVDSQVTMMFWYRQQPGQSLTLIATANQGSEATYESGFVIDKFPISRPNLTFSTLTVSNMSPEDSSIYLCSASGGSGYGYTFGSGTRLTVV.

Concerning this clonotype itself: The junction differs from germline at one of its ends, possibly a read error. The gene calls are TRBV11-1 and TRBJ2-2; D remains unclear. CDR1 and CDR2 (germline): SGHAT, FQDESV (reference sequence). The CDR3 spans 11 residues. CDR3 residues: CAISLTGELFF. Here the CDR3 DNA reads TGTGCCATCAGCCTTACCGGGGAGCTGTTTTTT.

This clonotype was seen more than once but under ten times. The chain has TRBV20-1 and TRBJ2-3, with 7 bases identical to TRBD2. This CDR3 is built from 15 residues. Germline CDR1 and CDR2: DFQATT and SNEGSKA (reference sequence). J was trimmed by 5 bases and V by 3 bases; bases with no gene match: 11. The CDR3 DNA reads TGCAGTGCTAGGCGGGATAGCGGGTTGAGAGATACGCAGTATTTT. Protein product: CSARRDSGLRDTQYF.

This clonotype was detected only a few times. The CDR3 loop reads CASSSDRTEWNTEAFF. The CDR3 nucleotides read TGTGCCAGCAGCTCCGACCGGACAGAATGGAACACTGAAGCTTTCTTT. The chain employs TRBV5-6 and TRBJ1-1, with D possibly TRBD1 on 6 matching bases. Germline CDR1 is SGHDT and CDR2 is YYEEEE. Trimming shortened V by 3 bases and J by 1 base, and 16 bases separated the two germline ends. This CDR3 spans 16 amino acids. Looking up the rest from reference TRBV5-6 and TRBJ1-1 gives the full variable domain: DAGVTQSPTHLIKTRGQQVTLRCSPKSGHDTVSWYQQALGQGPQFIFQYYEEEERQRGNFPDRFSGHQFPNYSSELNVNALLLGDSALYLCASSSDRTEWNTEAFFGQGTRLTVV.

This clonotype was picked up a small number of times. This chain links TRBV4-3 with TRBJ1-5; D gene uncertain. Germline CDR1 reads LGHNA; CDR2 reads YSLEER. The CDR3 has 13 amino acids. Trimming took off 4 bases at V and 3 bases at J, with 7 bases between the two ends. DNA for the CDR3: TGCGCCAGCAGCCGTCTCCTCAATCAGCCCCAGCATTTT. Translation: CASSRLLNQPQHF.

This clonotype has ten or more counts. This chain joins TRBV20-1 and TRBJ2-7, with TRBD1 matching 8 bases. Unmatched junction bases numbered 5, after V lost 3 bases and J lost 4 bases. Germline V gene data show CDR1 as DFQATT and CDR2 as SNEGSKA (reference sequence). CDR3 length: 13 amino acids. The CDR3 spells CSASGQGGYEQYF. The CDR3 nucleotides read TGCAGTGCTAGCGGACAGGGTGGGTACGAGCAGTACTTC.

The chain employs TRBV5-5 and TRBJ2-7; D is undetermined. This CDR3 region has 14 residues. Trimming took 1 base from V and 1 from J, leaving 9 bases between them. CDR1 is SGHKS, CDR2 YYEKEE, per germline (reference sequence). The CDR3 reads CASSLTDLSYEQYV. In DNA form, the CDR3 reads TGTGCCAGCAGCTTGACAGATCTTTCCTACGAGCAGTACGTC.

This chain connects TRBV27 to TRBJ2-3, with 8 bases aligning to TRBD1. With V trimmed by 4 bases and J by 8 bases, 8 bases remained unmatched. The CDR3 covers 14 residues. Germline lookup yields CDR1 MNHEY and CDR2 SMNVEV (reference sequence). This CDR3 reads CASSSIRDRLTQYF. The CDR3 nucleotides read TGTGCCAGCAGTTCGATACGGGACAGGCTTACGCAGTATTTT.

The table lists this clonotype with a few counts. The CDR3: CASSQGIQDKNIQYF. The CDR3 DNA reads as TGTGCCAGCAGCCAGGGGATTCAGGACAAAAACATTCAGTACTTC. This sequence joins TRBV12-3 or TRBV12-4 and TRBJ2-4; D is perhaps TRBD1 (6 bases). This CDR3 region has 15 residues. V lost 6 bases to trimming and J lost 3 bases, with 15 bases between them.

In its sample, this clonotype was seen many times. J is TRBJ2-7 and V is TRBV20-1, with D unclear. The CDR3 is 12 amino acids. V lost 6 bases and J 0 bases, leaving 9 bases between the germline ends. Germline lookup yields CDR1 DFQATT and CDR2 SNEGSKA (reference sequence). CDR3 bases: TGCAGTGCGGCACAGACCTCCTACGAGCAGTACGTC. This gives the protein CSAAQTSYEQYV.

The chain uses TRBV12-3 or TRBV12-4 and TRBJ2-7, with 9 nucleotides matching TRBD1. The CDR3 runs to 12 residues. The CDR3, as DNA: TGTCCAGTAGGGACAGGGTCTAGCGAGCAGTACTTC. Residues: CPVGTGSSEQYF.

The chain is built from TRBV5-1 and TRBJ1-5, with a possible D match to TRBD1 (5 bases). Trimming pared 4 bases from V and 6 bases from J, leaving 17 bases between. The CDR3 is made up of 15 amino acids. Germline values: CDR1 SGHRS, CDR2 YFSETQ. The CDR3 nucleotides read TGCGCCAGCAGCACTGACAGAGGACGTATTCAGCCCCAGCATTTT. The encoded protein is CASSTDRGRIQPQHF.

This clonotype came up many times. The gene calls are TRBV29-1 and TRBJ2-7, with D possibly matching TRBD2 (5 bases). Trimming cost V 4 bases and J 5 bases, with 21 bases left between them. CDR1 and CDR2 from the germline V gene are SQVTM and ANQGSEA. This CDR3 region has 15 residues. CDR3 in amino acids: CSVATAGRSPNEQYF. DNA for the CDR3: TGCAGCGTTGCCACCGCGGGCAGGTCTCCCAACGAGCAGTACTTC.

The sample holds many counts of this clonotype. The chain recombines TRBV27 with TRBJ1-5, with D maybe TRBD1 (6 bases). Germline V gives CDR1 MNHEY, CDR2 SMNVEV (reference sequence). The V and J ends lost 3 bases and 4 bases respectively, with 7 bases between them. CDR3 length: 13 amino acids. The CDR3 is CASSFRGNQPQHF. CDR3 sequence (DNA): TGTGCCAGCAGTTTCAGGGGTAATCAGCCCCAGCATTTT.

This clonotype was seen ten or more times. V gene TRBV20-1 combines with J gene TRBJ2-7; maybe TRBD2 (6 bases). Germline assignment: CDR1 DFQATT and CDR2 SNEGSKA (reference sequence). The CDR3 has 13 residues. The V end lost 7 bases, the J end lost 2 bases, and 15 bases lay between the germline ends. CDR3 in amino acids: CSVPGTSAYEQYV. The CDR3, as DNA: TGCAGTGTTCCCGGGACTTCGGCCTACGAGCAGTACGTC.